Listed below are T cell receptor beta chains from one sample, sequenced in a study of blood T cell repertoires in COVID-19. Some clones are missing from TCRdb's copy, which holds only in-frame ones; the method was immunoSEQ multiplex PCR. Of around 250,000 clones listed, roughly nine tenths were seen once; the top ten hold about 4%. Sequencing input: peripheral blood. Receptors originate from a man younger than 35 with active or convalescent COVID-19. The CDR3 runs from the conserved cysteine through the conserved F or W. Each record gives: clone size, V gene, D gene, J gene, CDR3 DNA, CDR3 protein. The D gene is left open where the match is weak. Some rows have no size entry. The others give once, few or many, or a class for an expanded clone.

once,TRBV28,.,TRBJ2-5,TGTGCCAGCAGTTTGCAGGGCACCGAGACCCAGTACTTC,CASSLQGTETQYF
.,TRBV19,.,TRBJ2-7,TGTGCCAGTAGTATCCGGGACTCCTACGAGCAGTACTTC,CASSIRDSYEQYF
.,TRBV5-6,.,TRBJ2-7,TGTGCCAGCAGCGGGGGGGCCCTCGAGCAGTACTTC,CASSGGALEQYF
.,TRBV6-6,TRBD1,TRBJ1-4,TGTGCCAGCAGTTCAACCGGGACAGGTCCCCGTCGGCTGTTTTTT,CASSSTGTGPRRLFF
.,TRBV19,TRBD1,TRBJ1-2,TGTGCCAGTAGTGCCCAGGGAGGGACAGGGCCGCTCGCCTATGGCTACACCTTC,CASSAQGGTGPLAYGYTF
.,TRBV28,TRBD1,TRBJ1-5,TGTGCCAGCAGTTTAGGGCAGGGGGGCAATCAGCCCCAGCATTTT,CASSLGQGGNQPQHF
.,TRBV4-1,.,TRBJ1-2,TGCGCCAGCAGCCAATTGGGGGGGTTTAACTATGGCTACACCTTC,CASSQLGGFNYGYTF
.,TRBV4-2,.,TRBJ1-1,TGTGCCAGCAGCCAATTGCCCGCGGAAGCTTTCTTT,CASSQLPAEAFF
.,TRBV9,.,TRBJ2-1,TGTGCCAGCAGCGTAGAATGGGGCGAGCAGTTCTTC,CASSVEWGEQFF
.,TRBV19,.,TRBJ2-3,TGTGCCAGTATGCGGGCGAGGACCCTCACAGATACGCAGTATTTT,CASMRARTLTDTQYF
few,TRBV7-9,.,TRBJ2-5,TGTGCCAGCAGCTTTGGCCCCGGGGGCCAAGAGACCCAGTACTTC,CASSFGPGGQETQYF
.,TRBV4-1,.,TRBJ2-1,TGCGCCAGCAGCCAAGGGGTGCCAGCGAGTAACTCCTACAATGAGCAGTTCTTC,CASSQGVPASNSYNEQFF
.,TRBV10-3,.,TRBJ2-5,TGTGCCATCAGTGGCCGGGACTCACAAGAGACCCAGTACTTC,CAISGRDSQETQYF
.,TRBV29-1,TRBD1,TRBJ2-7,TGCAGCGTTAACACAGGAGGACAGGGGACCGAGCAGTACTTC,CSVNTGGQGTEQYF
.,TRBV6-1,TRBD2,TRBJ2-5,TGTGCCAGCAGTGTAGGAGGGACTAGCGGGGGTGCGGAGACCCAGTACTTC,CASSVGGTSGGAETQYF
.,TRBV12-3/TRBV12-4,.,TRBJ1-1,TGTGCCAGCAGCCCCAGGGCGAACACTGAAGCTTTCTTT,CASSPRANTEAFF
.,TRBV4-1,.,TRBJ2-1,TGCGCCAGCAGCCATCCCAGCGATGAGCAGTTCTTC,CASSHPSDEQFF
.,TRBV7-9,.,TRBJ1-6,TGTGCCAGCAGTTACACAGCCGACTCACCCCTCCACTTT,CASSYTADSPLHF
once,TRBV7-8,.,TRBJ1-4,TGTGCCAGCAGCCCCCGAGGAGGTTCAACTAATGAAAAACTGTTTTTT,CASSPRGGSTNEKLFF
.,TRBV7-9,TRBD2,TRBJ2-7,TGTGCCAGCAGCTGGACTAGCAAGGGGGTTTCTACTTACGAGCAGTACTTC,CASSWTSKGVSTYEQYF
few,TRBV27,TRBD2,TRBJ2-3,TGTGCCAGCAGTTTGAGGACTAGTTTCTCAGATACGCAGTATTTT,CASSLRTSFSDTQYF
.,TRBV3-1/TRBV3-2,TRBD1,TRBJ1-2,TGTGCCAGCAGCCTCTCTACAGGGGAAGGCTACACCTTC,CASSLSTGEGYTF
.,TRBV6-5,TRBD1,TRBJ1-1,TGTGCCAGCATCCAAGACAGGGAAGGGAACACTGAAGCTTTCTTT,CASIQDREGNTEAFF
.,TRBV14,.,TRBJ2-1,TGTGCCAGCAGCCCCCTTGGCTACCAGGGCAATGAGCAGTTCTTC,CASSPLGYQGNEQFF
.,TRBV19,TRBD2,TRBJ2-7,TGTGCCAGTAGTATATCTGCGGGAGGAAACAACGAGCAGTACTTC,CASSISAGGNNEQYF
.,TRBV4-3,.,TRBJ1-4,TGCGCCAGCAGCCAAGATTGGGGCATTGGGGAAAAACTGTTTTTT,CASSQDWGIGEKLFF
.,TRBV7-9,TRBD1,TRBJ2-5,TGTGCCATCCTGACCCGGGACAGGGCTCAAGAGACCCAGTACTTC,CAILTRDRAQETQYF
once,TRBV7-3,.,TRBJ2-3,TGTGCCAGCAGCTTAATGGGAGAGCGGGTCTTCACAGATACGCAGTATTTT,CASSLMGERVFTDTQYF
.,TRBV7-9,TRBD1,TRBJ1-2,TGTGCCAGCAGCTCTCCGGACAGGACTGCTAACTATGGCTACACCTTC,CASSSPDRTANYGYTF
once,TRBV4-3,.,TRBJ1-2,TGCGCCAGCAGACAATTGGGGGGAGCTAACTATGGCTACACCTTC,CASRQLGGANYGYTF
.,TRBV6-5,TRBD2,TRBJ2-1,TGTGCCAGCACCCCTGGGGGGGCCTACAATGAGCAGTTCTTC,CASTPGGAYNEQFF
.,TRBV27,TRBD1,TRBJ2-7,TGTGCCAGCAGAATCGGACAGGGCTCCTACGAGCAGTACTTC,CASRIGQGSYEQYF
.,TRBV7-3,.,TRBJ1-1,TGTGCCAGCAGCTTATATACGGGCACTGAAGCTTTCTTT,CASSLYTGTEAFF
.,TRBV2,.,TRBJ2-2,TGTGCCAGCAGGCTGACAGAAAACACCGGGGAGCTGTTTTTT,CASRLTENTGELFF
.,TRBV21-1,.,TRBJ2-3,TGTGCCAGCAGCAAACCTGAGCGGGGGGGAATCACAGATACGCAGTATTTT,CASSKPERGGITDTQYF
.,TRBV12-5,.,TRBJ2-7,TGTGCTAGTGGCCAATCATTTTACGAGCAGTACTTC,CASGQSFYEQYF
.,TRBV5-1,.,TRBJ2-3,TGCGCCAGCAGCTTGGCCAGAACAGATACGCAGTATTTT,CASSLARTDTQYF
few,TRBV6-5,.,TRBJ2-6,TGTGCCAGCAGTTTCGACAGCTCTGGGGCCAACGTCCTGACTTTC,CASSFDSSGANVLTF
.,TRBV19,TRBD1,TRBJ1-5,TGTGCCAGTAGTAACAGGGGGCTTAGTAATCAGCCCCAGCATTTT,CASSNRGLSNQPQHF
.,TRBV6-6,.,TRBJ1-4,TGTGCCAGCAGTAGACCACTGACAGTGGGTAATGAAAAACTGTTTTTT,CASSRPLTVGNEKLFF
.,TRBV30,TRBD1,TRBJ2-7,TGTGCCTCCTCCACCGGGACAGGGACCTACGAGCAGTACTTC,CASSTGTGTYEQYF
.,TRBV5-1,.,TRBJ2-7,TGCGCCAGCAGCTTGGGGCCGGGACAACGGATCTACGAGCAGTACTTC,CASSLGPGQRIYEQYF
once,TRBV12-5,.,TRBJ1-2,TGTGCTAGTGGTTTCAGGGAGGCTAACTATGGCTACACCTTC,CASGFREANYGYTF
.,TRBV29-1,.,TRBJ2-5,TGCAGCGTTGAAGACGGGGTAGAGACCCAGTACTTC,CSVEDGVETQYF
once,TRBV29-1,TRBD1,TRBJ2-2,TGCAGCGTTGTCCTTGACAGGGGAAGGACCGGGGAGCTGTTTTTT,CSVVLDRGRTGELFF
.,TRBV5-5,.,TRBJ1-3,TGTGCCAGCAGCTCCGACAGCTACTCTGGAAACACCATATATTTT,CASSSDSYSGNTIYF
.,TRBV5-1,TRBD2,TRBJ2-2,TGCGCCAGCAGCTTTAGCGGGGGGGTCACCGGGGAGCTGTTTTTT,CASSFSGGVTGELFF
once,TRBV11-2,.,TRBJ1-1,TGTGCCAGCAGCTTAGATCGGGAACTCACTGAAGCTTTCTTT,CASSLDRELTEAFF
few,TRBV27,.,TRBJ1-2,TGTGCCAGCAAGCTTATAGGCCCCGCGGCTAACTACACCTTC,CASKLIGPAANYTF
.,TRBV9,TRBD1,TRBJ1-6,TGTGCCAGCAGCGTAATGGACAGGGATTCACCCCTCCACTTT,CASSVMDRDSPLHF
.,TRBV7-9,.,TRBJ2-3,TGTGCCAGCAGCTCCCAGGATACGCAGTATTTT,CASSSQDTQYF
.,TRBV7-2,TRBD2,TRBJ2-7,TGTGCCAGCAGCTTAGTAGCGGGAGAAGGCTACGAGCAGTACTTC,CASSLVAGEGYEQYF
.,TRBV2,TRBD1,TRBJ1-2,TGTGCCAGCAGTTCTCAGGGGGCCAGGGATGGCTACACCTTC,CASSSQGARDGYTF
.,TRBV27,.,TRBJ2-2,TGTGCCAGCAGTCCGGGACAGAACACCGGGGAGCTGTTTTTT,CASSPGQNTGELFF
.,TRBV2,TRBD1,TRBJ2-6,TGTGCCACCTCGACGCTCGGACAGGGGGGCTCTGGGGCCAACGTCCTGACTTTC,CATSTLGQGGSGANVLTF